This TCR beta chain was sequenced in a study of CD8 T cells in ankylosing spondylitis. V was clipped by 2 bases and J by 8 bases, with 7 bases between them. The CDR3 spans 12 residues. Germline values: CDR1 SEHNR, CDR2 FQNEAQ (reference sequence). TCRdb re-derived calls from the 5' RACE reads in MiXCR, one entry per CDR3 protein. Here the sample spans roughly 150,000 distinct CDR3 sequences, around a third being singletons. This clonotype was obtained from a male donor with ankylosing spondylitis. The sequencing input was synovial fluid, either unsorted or a sorted T cell fraction (not recorded which). The chain links TRBV7-9 to TRBJ2-1; D is uncertain. This chain's CDR3 is CASSLSADEQFF. DNA of the CDR3: TGTGCCAGCAGCTTATCCGCCGATGAGCAGTTCTTC.